Listed here is a single TCR beta chain. Its antigen is unknown. The germline CDR1 and CDR2 sequences are SQVTM and ANQGSEA. Trimming took off 7 bases at V and 4 bases at J, with 17 bases between the two ends. CDR3 length: 13 residues. The data stem from a study of a mutant IDH1 vaccine in newly diagnosed glioma. For the study at large: Beginning 4-6 weeks after radiotherapy alone, or with temozolomide cycles, vaccination took place. Held at week 35, visit V12 was the safety follow-up, and visit V13 followed at week 47.

TCRdb keeps only in-frame clones here, not all; method: immunoSEQ multiplex PCR. The table has around 50,000 clones, approximately 90% seen once. Time point reported: week 35, safety follow-up. Doses comprised 300 ug of mutant IDH1 20-mer peptide each, plus topical imiquimod. Study-wide points: Shifts in the top peripheral T cell clonotypes seemed unrelated to pseudoprogression.

The sequencing used PBMCs, collected from a glioma patient whose treatment included an IDH1 peptide vaccine. The chain combines TRBV29-1 with TRBJ2-7, with a tentative D call TRBD1 (6 bases). The clonotype comes from a woman between 40 and 55 years old with glioma. The CDR3 region is CSATVRGSYEQYF. CDR3 bases: TGCAGCGCGACCGTCAGGGGTTCGTACGAGCAGTACTTC.